The 27 T cell receptor beta chains below were found in one sample sequenced in a study of T cell repertoires in cytomegalovirus infection. TCRdb itself ran the reads through MiXCR, one entry per CDR3 protein. The sample has about 920,000 distinct CDR3 sequences, more than 25% seen once; the top ten hold over 12%. For these TCRs, the target antigens are not known. Sequenced material: cultured CD8+ T cells from PBMCs, taken from culture after CMV antigen stimulation. These receptors were obtained from a human donor in good health (CMV status not recorded). Some clones in this sample may be carry-over from other donors' samples.

This rearrangement joins TRBV7-3 to TRBJ2-3; D gene uncertain. The CDR3 has 15 amino acids. The germline V gene encodes CDR1 SGHTA and CDR2 FQGTGA. The V and J ends lost 1 base and 3 bases respectively, with 11 bases between them. CDR3 loop: CASSLKVSRTDTQYF. The CDR3 DNA is TGTGCCAGCAGCTTAAAGGTTTCAAGGACAGATACGCAGTATTTT.

The rearrangement uses TRBV4-1 and TRBJ1-1, with D maybe TRBD1 (5 bases). Germline V lookup: CDR1 MGHRA, CDR2 YSYEKL. The CDR3 is made up of 16 amino acids. V lost 0 bases and J 4 bases, leaving 15 bases between the germline ends. CDR3 bases: TGCGCCAGCAGCCAAGATTCCGGTAGGGACCTCACTGAAGCTTTCTTT. Its protein is CASSQDSGRDLTEAFF.

There are a few counts of this clonotype. The chain has TRBV6-2 or TRBV6-3 and TRBJ2-2, with TRBD1 matching over 8 bases. CDR3 length: 14 amino acids. CDR1 and CDR2 (germline): MNHEY, SVGEGT. V shed 7 bases and J 10 bases; nucleotides not matched to a gene: 11. This CDR3 is CASTKDRVFEELFF. The CDR3 coding sequence is TGTGCCAGCACCAAGGACAGGGTATTCGAGGAGCTGTTTTTT.

The chain uses TRBV4-1 and TRBJ1-1, with D maybe TRBD1 (5 bases). The CDR3 runs to 17 residues. Germline CDR1 MGHRA, CDR2 YSYEKL. V lost 0 bases and J lost 1, with 15 bases in between. The CDR3 DNA reads TGCGCCAGCAGCCAAGAAGACAGTGGAATAGAGAACACTGAAGCTTTCTTT. Encoded protein: CASSQEDSGIENTEAFF.

This clonotype was found a few times. The chain couples TRBV7-2 to TRBJ2-1; a possible D gene is TRBD2 (5 bases). V was pared by 5 bases and J by 5 bases, with 10 bases between. This CDR3 is 13 amino acids long. Looked up from germline, CDR1 is SGHTA and CDR2 is FQGNSA. CDR3 loop: CASSRTGNNEQFF. The CDR3 DNA reads TGTGCCAGCAGCAGGACGGGGAACAATGAGCAGTTCTTC.

This clonotype was detected a few times. This chain links TRBV27 with TRBJ1-1; 10 nucleotides align to TRBD1. The germline V gene encodes CDR1 MNHEY and CDR2 SMNVEV (reference sequence). V gave up 8 bases and J gave up 6 bases; unmatched junction bases: 6. The CDR3 has 13 amino acids. CDR3 amino acids: CASQTGGWAEAFF. The CDR3 DNA reads as TGTGCCAGCCAGACAGGGGGCTGGGCTGAAGCTTTCTTT.

This clonotype was found a few times. The chain joins TRBV18 to TRBJ1-2; D is possibly TRBD1 (5 bases). CDR1 is KGHSH, CDR2 LQKENI, per germline. There are 16 residues in the CDR3. The germline V and J ends were trimmed by 3 bases and 1 base, with 15 bases remaining between them. The CDR3 DNA is TGTGCCAGCTCACCGCCCGGACAACCGATTAACTATGGCTACACCTTC. Protein product: CASSPPGQPINYGYTF.

This clonotype was counted between two and nine times. The chain uses TRBV27 and TRBJ2-1, with 9 bases aligning to TRBD1. The CDR3 is 15 amino acids. The V gene end was trimmed by 5 bases and the J gene end by 8 bases; junction bases not matched to a gene: 10. CDR1 and CDR2 (germline): MNHEY, SMNVEV (reference sequence). The CDR3 is CASSTGTGTFDEQFF. The DNA of the CDR3 is TGTGCCAGCAGTACCGGGACAGGGACGTTCGATGAGCAGTTCTTC.

V usage is TRBV2 and J usage is TRBJ1-1; the D is unclear. The CDR3 is 12 amino acids. V lost 8 bases and J 0 bases, leaving 7 bases between the germline ends. Germline V lookup: CDR1 SNHLY, CDR2 FYNNEI. CDR3 region: CASLSVNTEAFF. CDR3 nucleotides: TGTGCCAGCCTGTCGGTGAACACTGAAGCTTTCTTT.

The CDR3 coding sequence is TGCGCCAGCAGTCAATCAATTCTTCGCCTACCGGGACAACAAGAGACCCAGTACTTC. Translating gives CASSQSILRLPGQQETQYF. This chain links TRBV23-1 with TRBJ2-5, with TRBD1 as a possible D gene (6 bases). TRBV23-1 is sorted into the ORF group, with uncertain function. Trimming removed 0 bases from V and 2 bases from J, with 22 bases in between. CDR3 length: 19 residues.

The table lists this clonotype with a count of one. This may stem from a read error, because a much larger clone lies one nucleotide away. The chain joins TRBV7-9 to TRBJ2-1, with a possible D match to TRBD1 (7 bases). V was clipped by 6 bases and J by 0 bases, with 9 bases between them. Germline loops: CDR1 SEHNR, CDR2 FQNEAQ (reference sequence). The CDR3 extends over 14 amino acids. CDR3 nucleotides: TGTGCCAGCAGGCAGGGGGGCTCCTACAATGAGCAGTTCTTC. Translation gives CASRQGGSYNEQFF. Full variable domain (missing parts from reference TRBV7-9 and TRBJ2-1): DTGVSQNPRHKITKRGQNVTFRCDPISEHNRLYWYRQTLGQGPEFLTYFQNEAQLEKSRLLSDRFSAERPKGSFSTLEIQRTEQGDSAMYLCASRQGGSYNEQFFGPGTRLTVL.

The chain has TRBV10-3 and TRBJ1-3, with D maybe TRBD1 (6 bases). V dropped 5 bases and J dropped 0 bases, with 11 bases sitting between them. CDR3 length equals 15 residues. CDR1 is ENHRY, CDR2 SYGVKD, per germline. The CDR3: CAISPGDYSGNTIYF. In nucleotides, the CDR3 is TGTGCCATCAGTCCAGGGGACTACTCTGGAAACACCATATATTTT.

This clonotype turned up a few times. J is TRBJ1-2 and V is TRBV12-3 or TRBV12-4; D not certain. Trimming stripped 2 bases from V and 7 bases from J, with 8 bases between. The CDR3 contains 12 residues. The CDR3 sequence: CASSLKGIGYTF. In DNA form, the CDR3 reads TGTGCCAGCAGTTTAAAAGGGATTGGCTACACCTTC.

In its sample, this clonotype was seen a few times. CDR3 residues: CASSLGLAGGPYQETQYF. The CDR3 nucleotides read TGTGCCAGCAGCCTGGGACTAGCGGGGGGCCCGTACCAAGAGACCCAGTACTTC. The J gene is TRBJ2-5, the V gene TRBV7-2, with 15 nucleotides matching TRBD2. The CDR3 totals 18 residues. CDR1 and CDR2 (germline): SGHTA, FQGNSA. V lost 5 bases, J lost 0 bases, and 7 bases stayed unmatched. Looking up the rest from reference TRBV7-2 and TRBJ2-5 gives the full variable domain: GAGVSQSPSNKVTEKGKDVELRCDPISGHTALYWYRQSLGQGLEFLIYFQGNSAPDKSGLPSDRFSAERTGGSVSTLTIQRTQQEDSAVYLCASSLGLAGGPYQETQYFGPGTRLLVL.

The chain uses TRBV6-6 and TRBJ2-7; 8 positions agree with TRBD1. V was pared by 8 bases and J by 3 bases, with 9 bases of the junction left unmatched. CDR1 and CDR2 (germline): MNHNY, SVGAGI (reference sequence). The CDR3 is made up of 14 amino acids. For the CDR3, the DNA is TGTGCCAGCGACGCCGGGACAGGATTCTACGAGCAGTACTTC. Protein sequence: CASDAGTGFYEQYF.

Concerning this clonotype: With a much larger clone just one base away, this may be a read error. V and J are TRBV7-6 and TRBJ2-2; D may be TRBD1 (6 bases). V was trimmed by 5 bases and J by 4 bases, leaving 14 bases between them. The length of the CDR3 is 15 residues. Germline CDR1 and CDR2: SGHVS and FNYEAQ. The CDR3 DNA follows: TGTGCCAGCAGCCCCAGGGGTAGCACCACCGGGGAGCTGTTTTTT. It codes for CASSPRGSTTGELFF.

This chain uses TRBV5-4 with TRBJ1-2; D gene ambiguous. This CDR3 spans 11 amino acids. V was pared by 3 bases and J by 14 bases, with 14 bases between. The V gene's germline CDR1 is SGHNT and CDR2 YYREEE (reference sequence). The DNA of the CDR3 is TGTGCCAGCAGCTCCCCAGTCGGGGAAACCTTC. Translated, it gives CASSSPVGETF.

This clonotype occurred a few times. The rearrangement uses TRBV7-6 and TRBJ2-7; no clear D. The germline V and J ends were trimmed by 9 bases and 2 bases, with 2 bases remaining between them. Looked up from germline, CDR1 is SGHVS and CDR2 is FNYEAQ. The CDR3 runs 9 residues. The CDR3 region has the DNA TGTGCCAGACCCTACGAGCAGTACTTC. Residues: CARPYEQYF.

As DNA, the CDR3 is TGTGCCAGCAGCCCGAGGACGTCTGGAAACACCATATATTTT. This gives the protein CASSPRTSGNTIYF. The rearrangement uses TRBV7-8 and TRBJ1-3; no clear D. The CDR3 extends over 14 amino acids. Germline CDR1 is SGHVS and CDR2 is FQNEAQ. V was cut by 5 bases and J by 1 base, with 9 bases left in between.

This clonotype was seen more than once but under ten times. The J gene is TRBJ2-5, the V gene TRBV2; 8 bases agree with TRBD1. The CDR3 contains 14 residues. CDR1 and CDR2 from the germline V gene are SNHLY and FYNNEI. V lost 2 bases, J lost 5 bases, and 4 bases stayed unmatched. CDR3 nucleotide sequence: TGTGCCAGCAGTGAAATCAGGGGGCCGGAGACCCAGTACTTC. It is translated as CASSEIRGPETQYF. Combining the CDR3 with reference TRBV2 and TRBJ2-5 gives the whole variable domain EPEVTQTPSHQVTQMGQEVILRCVPISNHLYFYWYRQILGQKVEFLVSFYNNEISEKSEIFDDQFSVERPDGSNFTLKIRSTKLEDSAMYFCASSEIRGPETQYFGPGTRLLVL.

With regard to this clonotype: The junction shows a germline mismatch at one end, possibly a read error. The chain combines TRBV4-1 with TRBJ2-5; possibly TRBD1 or TRBD2 for D (6 bases each). The germline CDR1 and CDR2 sequences are MGHRA and YSYEKL. This CDR3 region has 16 residues. The CDR3 nucleotides are TGTGCCAGCAGCCAAGATGTGGGGGGCGCGGGGGAGACCCAGTACTTC. It encodes CASSQDVGGAGETQYF.

V usage is TRBV19 and J usage is TRBJ1-1; weak D call: TRBD1 (5 bases). The CDR3 extends over 16 amino acids. V was shortened by 6 bases and J by 1 base, with 18 bases between the two germline ends. CDR1 is LNHDA and CDR2 is SQIVND in the germline V gene (reference sequence). The CDR3 bases are TGTGCCAGTAGCCCACCGCTCGGGGGAAGGAACACTGAAGCTTTCTTT. Protein: CASSPPLGGRNTEAFF.

This clonotype was recorded a few times. The rearrangement links TRBV14 to TRBJ2-5; D uncertain. V lost 0 bases to trimming and J lost 1 base, with 12 bases between them. The germline V gene encodes CDR1 SGHDN and CDR2 FVKESK. This CDR3 has 16 residues. The CDR3 is CASSQDVSVTQETQYF. The CDR3, as DNA: TGTGCCAGCAGCCAAGATGTAAGCGTCACCCAAGAGACCCAGTACTTC.

This clonotype was seen a few times. The V call is TRBV27, the J call TRBJ1-4, with D possibly TRBD1 on 5 matching bases. Germline V CDR1 and CDR2: MNHEY, SMNVEV (reference sequence). The CDR3 is 14 amino acids. V shed 5 bases and J shed 4 bases, with 11 bases lying between them. CDR3 protein: CASSPGAVNEKLFF. The CDR3, as DNA: TGTGCCAGCAGTCCTGGGGCAGTTAATGAAAAACTGTTTTTT.

This clonotype was observed many times. The chain is built from TRBV7-2 and TRBJ1-2; no definite D call. Trimming left V 3 bases short and J 3 bases short, with 8 bases between. The CDR3 contains 13 residues. Germline values: CDR1 SGHTA, CDR2 FQGNSA. The CDR3 sequence: CASSLGSHYGYTF. The CDR3 DNA is TGTGCCAGCAGCTTGGGGAGCCACTATGGCTACACCTTC.

The sample holds many counts of this clonotype. The rearrangement uses TRBV27 and TRBJ2-5, with 7 bases that match TRBD2. This CDR3 is built from 14 residues. Germline V lookup: CDR1 MNHEY, CDR2 SMNVEV (reference sequence). J lost 0 bases, V lost 3 bases, and 1 base had no gene match. The CDR3 loop is CASSFGGYQETQYF. CDR3 nucleotide sequence: TGTGCCAGCAGTTTCGGGGGGTACCAAGAGACCCAGTACTTC.

This clonotype was detected only a few times. CDR3 residues: CASSPIGINTIYF. CDR3 sequence (DNA): TGTGCCAGCAGTCCCATAGGGATAAACACCATATATTTT. J is TRBJ1-3 and V is TRBV28; D is unclear. The CDR3 totals 13 residues. Germline V lookup: CDR1 MDHEN, CDR2 SYDVKM. Trimming shortened V by 5 bases and J by 6 bases, and 11 bases separated the two germline ends.